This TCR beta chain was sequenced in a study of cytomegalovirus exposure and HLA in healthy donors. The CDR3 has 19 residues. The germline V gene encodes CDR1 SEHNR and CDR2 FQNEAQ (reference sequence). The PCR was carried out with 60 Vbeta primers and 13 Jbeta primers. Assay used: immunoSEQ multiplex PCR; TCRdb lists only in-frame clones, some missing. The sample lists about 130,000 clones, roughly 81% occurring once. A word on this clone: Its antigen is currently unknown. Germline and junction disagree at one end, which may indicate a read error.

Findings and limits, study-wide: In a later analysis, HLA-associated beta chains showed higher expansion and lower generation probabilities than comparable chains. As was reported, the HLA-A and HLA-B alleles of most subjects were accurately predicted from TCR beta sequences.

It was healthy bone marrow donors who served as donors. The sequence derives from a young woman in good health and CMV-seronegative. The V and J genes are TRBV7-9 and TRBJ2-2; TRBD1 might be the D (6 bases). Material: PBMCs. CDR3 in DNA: TGTTCCAGCAGCTTTCCCCCCACATGGGACATCTGGAACACCGGGGAGCTGTTTTTT. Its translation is CSSSFPPTWDIWNTGELFF.